This T cell receptor (beta chain) came from a study of CD8+CD57+ T cells in acquired aplastic anemia. Study information: Sorted CD4+ plus CD8+ cells gave DNA averaging roughly 2.9 ug. Study-wide points: Between patients and controls, CD8+ Simpson's diversity did not vary significantly. Patients and controls were found to share 25 to 35 CD8+ CDR3 sequences.

This clonotype was seen many times. The antigen remains unidentified. This CDR3 is built from 13 residues. V lost 3 bases, J lost 5 bases, and 4 bases stayed unmatched. The germline CDR1 and CDR2 sequences are SGHRS and YFSETQ. Flow cytometry had shown expanded CD8+CD57+ cells in the patients chosen for sequencing. Severe acquired aplastic anemia was present in every patient. Genomic DNA, serving as template, underwent TCR beta VDJ and CDR3 profiling. MiXCR, applied by TCRdb to the reads, yields one record per CDR3 protein. The table shows about 160,000 distinct CDR3 sequences, with roughly 48% occurring only once.

This chain joins TRBV5-1 and TRBJ1-2; 7 nucleotides agree with TRBD1. Sequencing was performed on sorted CD4+, CD8+, or CD8+CD57+ T cells (not recorded which) from PBMCs. This TCR derives from a human donor with aplastic anemia. The CDR3 DNA follows: TGCGCCAGCAGCTCCGGGACAGAATATGGCTACACCTTC. Translated, it gives CASSSGTEYGYTF.